Below, one TCR beta chain is given with its context. The sample belongs to a study of graft-versus-host responses after intestinal transplantation. The method was immunoSEQ multiplex PCR; TCRdb's version includes in-frame clones alone and lacks a portion of them. Of some 40,000 clones listed, roughly 87% are singletons. The CDR3 is made up of 17 amino acids. The V gene end was trimmed by 2 bases and the J gene end by 5 bases; junction bases not matched to a gene: 12. The germline V gene encodes CDR1 SEHNR and CDR2 FQNEAQ (reference sequence). Intraepithelial lymphocytes and lamina propria lymphocytes were released through processing of graft tissue.

The clonotype was recovered from a human patient who received an intestinal transplant, so some T cells may come from the graft donor. The sequenced sample was ileum tissue, obtained approximately 200 days after intestinal transplant. The chain combines TRBV7-9 with TRBJ2-3, with 8 nucleotides matching TRBD2. The CDR3 nucleotides read TGTGCCAGCAGCTTACCATCTACGGGAGGGCCGGGAGATACGCAGTATTTT. Protein product: CASSLPSTGGPGDTQYF.